What follows are 7 T cell receptor beta chains derived from one specimen sequenced in a study of blood T cell repertoires in COVID-19. Data came from immunoSEQ multiplex PCR; TCRdb stores just in-frame clones and leaves some out. The data contain about 80,000 clones, over 75% of them singletons. Sequencing was performed on peripheral blood. These receptor sequences come from an elderly man with acute or convalescent COVID-19.

The chain combines TRBV2 with TRBJ2-3; 7 positions agree with TRBD1. This CDR3 region has 12 residues. With 5 bases clipped from V and 7 bases from J, the junction kept 3 bases outside the gene matches. Looked up from germline, CDR1 is SNHLY and CDR2 is FYNNEI. CDR3 protein: CASSMDRHTQYF. In nucleotides, the CDR3 is TGTGCCAGCAGTATGGACAGGCATACGCAGTATTTT.

The chain links TRBV5-1 to TRBJ1-2, with TRBD1 identical over 8 bases. Trimming removed 2 bases from V and 8 bases from J; junction bases left unmatched: 5. The CDR3 contains 13 residues. CDR1 SGHRS and CDR2 YFSETQ come from the germline V gene. CDR3 DNA: TGCGCCAGCAGCTTACAGGGGGGGCGAGGCTACACCTTC. Translating gives CASSLQGGRGYTF.

The chain is built from TRBV6-6 and TRBJ1-5; D ambiguous. Germline lookup yields CDR1 MNHNY and CDR2 SVGAGI (reference sequence). V was trimmed by 0 bases and J by 6 bases, leaving 3 bases between them. The CDR3 covers 12 residues. Written as DNA, the CDR3 is TGTGCCAGCAGTTACTCCCTTCAGCCCCAGCATTTT. Amino acids: CASSYSLQPQHF.

The rearrangement uses TRBV11-3 and TRBJ2-2, with TRBD1 matching over 8 bases. The CDR3 runs 13 residues. J lost 8 bases, V lost 8 bases, and 7 bases had no gene match. The germline CDR1 and CDR2 sequences are SGHNT and YENEEA. The CDR3 loop is CASSDRGSGELFF. The CDR3 region has the DNA TGTGCCAGCTCAGACAGGGGCTCTGGGGAGCTGTTTTTT. Complete variable domain (other parts from reference TRBV11-3 and TRBJ2-2): EAGVVQSPRYKIIEKKQPVAFWCNPISGHNTLYWYLQNLGQGPELLIRYENEEAVDDSQLPKDRFSAERLKGVDSTLKIQPAELGDSAVYLCASSDRGSGELFFGEGSRLTVL.

V and J are TRBV7-3 and TRBJ1-5, with D perhaps TRBD1 (6 bases). The CDR3 consists of 13 residues. Germline lookup yields CDR1 SGHTA and CDR2 FQGTGA. Deletions cut 2 bases from V and 7 bases from J, with 9 bases between. CDR3 amino acids: CASSLGRGQPQHF. The CDR3 DNA reads as TGTGCCAGCAGCTTAGGGAGGGGGCAGCCCCAGCATTTT.

V is TRBV30 and J is TRBJ1-5, with 7 bases lining up with TRBD1. The junction had 10 bases not matched to a gene; V was cut back by 5 bases and J by 6 bases. The CDR3 consists of 14 residues. Per the germline V gene, CDR1 is GTSNPN and CDR2 is SVGIG (reference sequence). The CDR3 DNA follows: TGTGCCTGGTCCGGGACAGTTATAGGTCAGCCCCAGCATTTT. This codes for CAWSGTVIGQPQHF. Supplemented by reference TRBV30 and TRBJ1-5, the full variable domain reads SQTIHQWPATLVQPVGSPLSLECTVEGTSNPNLYWYRQAAGRGLQLLFYSVGIGQISSEVPQNLSASRPQDRQFILSSKKLLLSDSGFYLCAWSGTVIGQPQHFGDGTRLSIL.

This chain uses TRBV5-1 with TRBJ1-2; TRBD1 matches at 7 bases. The germline V gene encodes CDR1 SGHRS and CDR2 YFSETQ. CDR3 length equals 13 residues. The J segment lost 8 bases and the V segment lost 0 bases, leaving 4 bases of the junction unmatched. For the CDR3, the DNA is TGCGCCAGCAGCTTGGATGAGGGGGCGGGCTACACCTTC. This sequence encodes CASSLDEGAGYTF.